What follows describes a single T cell receptor (beta chain). This sample was included in a study of CD8 T cells in Susac syndrome. Peripheral blood CD8+ and CD4+ T cells were profiled by TCR beta sequencing. Random hexamers primed reverse transcription of about 0.5 to 1 ug RNA. The amplification used immunoSEQ multiplex PCR on TCR beta CDR3; it spanned 54 Vbeta and 13 Jbeta. TCRdb processed the immunoSEQ multiplex PCR reads anew with MiXCR; each CDR3 protein has one entry. The sample has approximately 110,000 distinct CDR3 sequences; about 95% are singletons. Germline V gene sequence: CDR1 SQVTM, CDR2 ANQGSEA. There are 13 residues in the CDR3. Deletions cut 7 bases from V and 6 bases from J, with 18 bases between.

The chain couples TRBV29-1 to TRBJ1-1; D is uncertain. The sequenced material came from CD4+ T cells from PBMCs. This sequence was found in a human donor in good health. Written as DNA, the CDR3 is TGCAGCGCCCAGACGGATCAAGGATCTGAAGCTTTCTTT. Its translation: CSAQTDQGSEAFF.